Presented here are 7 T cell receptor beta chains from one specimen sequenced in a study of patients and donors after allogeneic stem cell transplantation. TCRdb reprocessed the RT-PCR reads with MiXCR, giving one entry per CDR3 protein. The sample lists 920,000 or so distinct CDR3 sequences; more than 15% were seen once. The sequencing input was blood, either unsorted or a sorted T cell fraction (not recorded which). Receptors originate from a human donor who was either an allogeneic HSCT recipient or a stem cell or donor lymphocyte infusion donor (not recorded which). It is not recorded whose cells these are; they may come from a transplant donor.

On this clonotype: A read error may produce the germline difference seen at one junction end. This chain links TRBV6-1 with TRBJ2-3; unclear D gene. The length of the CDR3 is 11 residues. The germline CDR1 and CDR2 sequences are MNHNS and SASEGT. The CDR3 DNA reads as TGTGCCAGCAGTGAAGCTATCCGGACGGATTTT. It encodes CASSEAIRTDF.

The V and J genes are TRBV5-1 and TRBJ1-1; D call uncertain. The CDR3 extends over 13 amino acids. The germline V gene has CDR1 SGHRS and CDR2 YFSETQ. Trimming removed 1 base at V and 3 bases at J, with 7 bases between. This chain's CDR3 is CASSLRDDTEAFF. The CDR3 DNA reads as TGCGCCAGCAGCTTGCGGGATGACACTGAAGCTTTCTTT.

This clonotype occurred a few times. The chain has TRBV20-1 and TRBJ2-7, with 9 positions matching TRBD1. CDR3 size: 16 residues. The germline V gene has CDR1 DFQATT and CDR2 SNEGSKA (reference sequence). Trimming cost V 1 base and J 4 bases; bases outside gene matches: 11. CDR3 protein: CSARALNRGLQYEQYF. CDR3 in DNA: TGCAGTGCTAGAGCCTTAAACAGGGGGCTTCAATACGAGCAGTACTTC.

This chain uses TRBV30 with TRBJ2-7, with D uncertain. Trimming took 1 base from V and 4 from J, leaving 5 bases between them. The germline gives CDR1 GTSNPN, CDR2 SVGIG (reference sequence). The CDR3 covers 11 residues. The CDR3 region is CAWSGNYEQYF. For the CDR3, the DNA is TGTGCCTGGAGTGGAAATTACGAGCAGTACTTC.

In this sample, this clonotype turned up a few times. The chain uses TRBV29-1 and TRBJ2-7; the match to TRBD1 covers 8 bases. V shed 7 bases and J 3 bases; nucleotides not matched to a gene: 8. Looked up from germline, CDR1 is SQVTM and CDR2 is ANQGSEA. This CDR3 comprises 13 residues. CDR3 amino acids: CSAVWDRSYEQYF. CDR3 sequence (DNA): TGCAGCGCCGTCTGGGACAGGAGCTACGAGCAGTACTTC.

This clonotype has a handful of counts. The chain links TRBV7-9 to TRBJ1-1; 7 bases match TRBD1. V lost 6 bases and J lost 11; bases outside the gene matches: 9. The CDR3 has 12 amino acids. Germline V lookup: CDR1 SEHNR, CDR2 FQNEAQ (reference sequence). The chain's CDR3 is CASRPTGRRAFF. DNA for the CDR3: TGTGCCAGCAGGCCGACAGGGCGGCGCGCTTTCTTT.

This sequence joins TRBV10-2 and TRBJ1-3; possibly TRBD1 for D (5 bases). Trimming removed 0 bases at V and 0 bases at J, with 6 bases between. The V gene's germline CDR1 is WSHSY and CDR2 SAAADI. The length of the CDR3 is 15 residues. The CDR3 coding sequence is TGCGCCAGCAGTGAGTCCGGGGGCTCTGGAAACACCATATATTTT. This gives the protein CASSESGGSGNTIYF.